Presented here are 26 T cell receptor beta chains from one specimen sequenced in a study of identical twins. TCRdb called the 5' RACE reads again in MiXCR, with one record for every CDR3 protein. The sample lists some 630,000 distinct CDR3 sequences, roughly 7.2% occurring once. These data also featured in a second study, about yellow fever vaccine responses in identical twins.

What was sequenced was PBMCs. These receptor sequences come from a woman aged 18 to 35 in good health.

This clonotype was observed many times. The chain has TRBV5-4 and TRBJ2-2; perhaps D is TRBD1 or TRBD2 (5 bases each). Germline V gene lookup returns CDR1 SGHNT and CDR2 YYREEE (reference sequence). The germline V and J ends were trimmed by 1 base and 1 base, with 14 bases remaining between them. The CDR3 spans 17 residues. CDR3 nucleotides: TGTGCCAGCAGCTTGCCGCCGGGACGGCAGAACACCGGGGAGCTGTTTTTT. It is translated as CASSLPPGRQNTGELFF.

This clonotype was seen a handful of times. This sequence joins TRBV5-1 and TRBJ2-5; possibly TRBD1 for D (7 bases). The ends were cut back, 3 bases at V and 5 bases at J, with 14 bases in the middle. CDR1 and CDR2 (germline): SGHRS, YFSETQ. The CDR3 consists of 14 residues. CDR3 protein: CASSWRDSQETQYF. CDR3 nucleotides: TGCGCCAGCAGCTGGAGGGACAGCCAGGAGACCCAGTACTTC.

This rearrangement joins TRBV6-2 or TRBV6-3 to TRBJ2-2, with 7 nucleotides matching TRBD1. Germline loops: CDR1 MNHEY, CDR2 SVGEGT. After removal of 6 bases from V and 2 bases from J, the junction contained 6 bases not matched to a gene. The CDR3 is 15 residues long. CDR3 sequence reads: CASSLDRDNTGELFF. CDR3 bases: TGTGCCAGCAGCCTTGACAGGGACAACACCGGGGAGCTGTTTTTT.

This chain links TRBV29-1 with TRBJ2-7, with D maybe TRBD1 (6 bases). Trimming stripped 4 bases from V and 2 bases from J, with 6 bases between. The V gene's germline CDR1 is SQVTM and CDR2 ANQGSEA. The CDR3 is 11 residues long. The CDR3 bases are TGCAGCGTTGGGACAGCCTACGAGCAGTACGTC. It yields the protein CSVGTAYEQYV.

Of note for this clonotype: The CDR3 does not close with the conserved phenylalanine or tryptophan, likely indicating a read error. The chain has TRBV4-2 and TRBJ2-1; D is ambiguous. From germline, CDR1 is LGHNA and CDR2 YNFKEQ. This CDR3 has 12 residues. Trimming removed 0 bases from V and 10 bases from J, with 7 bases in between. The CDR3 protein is CASSQDTMEQFL. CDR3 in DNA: TGTGCCAGCAGCCAAGATACGATGGAGCAGTTCTTA.

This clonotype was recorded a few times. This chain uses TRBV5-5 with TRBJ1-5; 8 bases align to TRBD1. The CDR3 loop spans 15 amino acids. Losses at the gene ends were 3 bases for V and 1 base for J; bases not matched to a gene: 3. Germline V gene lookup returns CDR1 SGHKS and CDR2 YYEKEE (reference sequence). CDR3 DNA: TGTGCCAGCAGCTGGACAGGGTACAGCAATCAGCCCCAGCATTTT. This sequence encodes CASSWTGYSNQPQHF. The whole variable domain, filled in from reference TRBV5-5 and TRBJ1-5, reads DAGVTQSPTHLIKTRGQQVTLRCSPISGHKSVSWYQQVLGQGPQFIFQYYEKEERGRGNFPDRFSARQFPNYSSELNVNALLLGDSALYLCASSWTGYSNQPQHFGDGTRLSIL.

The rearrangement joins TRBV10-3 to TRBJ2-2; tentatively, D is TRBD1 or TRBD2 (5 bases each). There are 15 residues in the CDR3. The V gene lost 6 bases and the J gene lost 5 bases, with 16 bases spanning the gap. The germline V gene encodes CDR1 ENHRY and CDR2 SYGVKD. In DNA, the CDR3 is TGTGCCATCAGCGCCGGGACGGTTGGAACCGGGGAGCTGTTTTTT. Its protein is CAISAGTVGTGELFF.

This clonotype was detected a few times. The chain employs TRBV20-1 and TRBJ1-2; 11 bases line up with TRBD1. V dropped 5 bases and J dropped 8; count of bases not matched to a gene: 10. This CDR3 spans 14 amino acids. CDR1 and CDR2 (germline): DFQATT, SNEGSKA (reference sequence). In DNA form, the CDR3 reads TGCAGTGCTCGACGGACAGGGGGCAGCCGCGGCTACACCTTC. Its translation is CSARRTGGSRGYTF.

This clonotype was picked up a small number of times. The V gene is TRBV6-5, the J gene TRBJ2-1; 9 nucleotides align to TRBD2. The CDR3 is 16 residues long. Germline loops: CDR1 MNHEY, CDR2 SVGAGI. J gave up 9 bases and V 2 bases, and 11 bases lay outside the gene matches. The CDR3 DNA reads TGTGCCAGCAGTTACAGCGGACTAGCGTCACGCGGTGAGCAGTTCTTC. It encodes CASSYSGLASRGEQFF.

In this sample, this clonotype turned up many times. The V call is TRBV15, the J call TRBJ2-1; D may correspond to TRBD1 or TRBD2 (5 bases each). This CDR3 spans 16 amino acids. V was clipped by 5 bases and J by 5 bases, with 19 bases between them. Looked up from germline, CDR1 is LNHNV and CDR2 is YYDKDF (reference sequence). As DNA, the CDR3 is TGTGCCACCAGCCAGAGAAATTCCGGGACCAACAATGAGCAGTTCTTC. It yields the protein CATSQRNSGTNNEQFF.

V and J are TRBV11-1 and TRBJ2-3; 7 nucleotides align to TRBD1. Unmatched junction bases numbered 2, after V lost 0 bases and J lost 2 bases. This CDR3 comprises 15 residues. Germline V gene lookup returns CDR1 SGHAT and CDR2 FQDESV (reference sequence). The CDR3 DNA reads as TGTGCCAGCAGCTTAGCAGACAGGGTCACAGATACGCAGTATTTT. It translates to CASSLADRVTDTQYF.

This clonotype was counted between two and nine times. The CDR3: CASSPSVFYEQYF. As DNA, the CDR3 is TGTGCCAGCTCACCATCAGTCTTCTACGAGCAGTACTTC. The chain carries TRBV18 and TRBJ2-7; D call uncertain. Trimming pared 2 bases from V and 3 bases from J, leaving 8 bases between. Per germline, CDR1 KGHSH and CDR2 LQKENI. CDR3 length equals 13 residues. The full variable domain, completed using reference TRBV18 and TRBJ2-7, is NAGVMQNPRHLVRRRGQEARLRCSPMKGHSHVYWYRQLPEEGLKFMVYLQKENIIDESGMPKERFSAEFPKEGPSILRIQQVVRGDSAAYFCASSPSVFYEQYFGPGTRLTVT.

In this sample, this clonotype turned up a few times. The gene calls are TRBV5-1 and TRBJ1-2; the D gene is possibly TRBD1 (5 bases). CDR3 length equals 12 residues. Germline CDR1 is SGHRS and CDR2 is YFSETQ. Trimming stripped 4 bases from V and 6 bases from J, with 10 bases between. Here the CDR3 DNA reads TGCGCCAGCAGCCCATCAGGGAATGGCTACACCTTC. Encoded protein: CASSPSGNGYTF.

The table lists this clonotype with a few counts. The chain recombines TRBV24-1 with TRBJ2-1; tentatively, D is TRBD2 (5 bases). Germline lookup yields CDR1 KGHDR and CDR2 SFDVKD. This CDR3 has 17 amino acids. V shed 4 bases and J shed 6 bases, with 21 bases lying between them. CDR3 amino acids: CATSDAIGKEGVNEQFF. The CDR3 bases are TGTGCCACCAGTGACGCCATTGGGAAAGAGGGTGTCAATGAGCAGTTCTTC.

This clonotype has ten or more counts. The DNA of the CDR3 is TGTGCCACCAGTGATATGTCTGTAACTAGCGGGAACTACAATGAGCAGTTCTTC. It codes for CATSDMSVTSGNYNEQFF. The V gene is TRBV24-1, the J gene TRBJ2-1; 10 positions match TRBD2. Germline values: CDR1 KGHDR, CDR2 SFDVKD. CDR3 length: 18 amino acids. Trimming at V came to 3 bases and at J to 3 bases, leaving 10 bases not matched to a gene.

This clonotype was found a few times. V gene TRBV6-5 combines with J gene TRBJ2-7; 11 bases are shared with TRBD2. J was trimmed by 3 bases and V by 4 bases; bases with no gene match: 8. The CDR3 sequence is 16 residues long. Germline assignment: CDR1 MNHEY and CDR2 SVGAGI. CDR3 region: CASSSPGLAVHYEQYF. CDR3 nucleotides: TGTGCCAGCAGTTCCCCGGGACTAGCGGTCCACTACGAGCAGTACTTC.

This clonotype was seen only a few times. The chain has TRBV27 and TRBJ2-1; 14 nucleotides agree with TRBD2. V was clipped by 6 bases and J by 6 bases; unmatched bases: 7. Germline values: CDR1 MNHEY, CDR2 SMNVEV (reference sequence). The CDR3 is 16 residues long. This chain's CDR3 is CASRLFGTSGGNEQFF. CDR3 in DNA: TGTGCCAGCAGACTTTTTGGGACTAGCGGGGGCAATGAGCAGTTCTTC.

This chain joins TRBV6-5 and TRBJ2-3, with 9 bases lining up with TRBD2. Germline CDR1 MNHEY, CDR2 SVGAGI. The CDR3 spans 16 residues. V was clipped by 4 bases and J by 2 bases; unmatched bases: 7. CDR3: CASSSDRLAATDTQYF. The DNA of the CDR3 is TGTGCCAGCAGTTCGGACCGACTAGCGGCCACAGATACGCAGTATTTT.

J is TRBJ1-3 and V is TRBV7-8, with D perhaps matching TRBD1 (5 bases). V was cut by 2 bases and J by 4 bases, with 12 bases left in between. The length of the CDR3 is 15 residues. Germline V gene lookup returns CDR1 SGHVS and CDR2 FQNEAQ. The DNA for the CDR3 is TGTGCCAGCAGCTTACCCGGGGCTTCCGGAAACACCATATATTTT. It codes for CASSLPGASGNTIYF. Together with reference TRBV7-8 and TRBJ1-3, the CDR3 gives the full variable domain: GAGVSQSPRYKVAKRGQDVALRCDPISGHVSLFWYQQALGQGPEFLTYFQNEAQLDKSGLPSDRFFAERPEGSVSTLKIQRTQQEDSAVYLCASSLPGASGNTIYFGEGSWLTVV.

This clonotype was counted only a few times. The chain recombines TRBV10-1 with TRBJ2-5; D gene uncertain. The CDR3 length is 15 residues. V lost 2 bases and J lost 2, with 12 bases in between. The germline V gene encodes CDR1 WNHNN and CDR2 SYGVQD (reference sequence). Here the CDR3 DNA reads TGCGCCAGCAGTGAGGGCGGCAAGCCACAAGAGACCCAGTACTTC. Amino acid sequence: CASSEGGKPQETQYF.

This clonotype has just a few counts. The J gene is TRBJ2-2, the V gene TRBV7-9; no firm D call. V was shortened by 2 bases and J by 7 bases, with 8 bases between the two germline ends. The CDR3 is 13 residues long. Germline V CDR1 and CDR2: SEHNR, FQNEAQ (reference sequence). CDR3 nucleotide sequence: TGTGCCAGCAGCTTAATAGTTCGCGGGGAGCTGTTTTTT. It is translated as CASSLIVRGELFF.

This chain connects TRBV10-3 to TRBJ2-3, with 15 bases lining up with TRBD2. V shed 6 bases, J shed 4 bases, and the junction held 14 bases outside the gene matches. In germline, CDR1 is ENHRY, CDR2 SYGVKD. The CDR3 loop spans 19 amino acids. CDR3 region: CAIRETGTSGRSLSDTQYF. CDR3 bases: TGTGCCATCAGGGAAACCGGGACTAGCGGGAGGAGCCTATCAGATACGCAGTATTTT.

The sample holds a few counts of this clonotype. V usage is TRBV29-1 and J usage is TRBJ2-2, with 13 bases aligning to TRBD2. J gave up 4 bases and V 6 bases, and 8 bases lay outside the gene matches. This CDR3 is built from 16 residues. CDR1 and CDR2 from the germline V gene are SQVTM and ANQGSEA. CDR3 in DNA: TGCAGCGTCGAGGGGGGACTAGCGGGGATCACCGGGGAGCTGTTTTTT. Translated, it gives CSVEGGLAGITGELFF.

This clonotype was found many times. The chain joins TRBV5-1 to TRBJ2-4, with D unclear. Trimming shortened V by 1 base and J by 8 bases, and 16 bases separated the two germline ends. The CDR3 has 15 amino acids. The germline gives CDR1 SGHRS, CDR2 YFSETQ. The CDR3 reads CASSLSLGSWDIQYF. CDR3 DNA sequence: TGCGCCAGCAGCTTGTCCCTCGGAAGTTGGGACATTCAGTACTTC.

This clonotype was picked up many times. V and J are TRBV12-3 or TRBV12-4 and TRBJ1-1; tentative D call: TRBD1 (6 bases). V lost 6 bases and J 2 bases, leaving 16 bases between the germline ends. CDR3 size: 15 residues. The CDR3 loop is CASSRGQPINTEAFF. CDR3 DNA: TGTGCCAGCAGCCGAGGACAGCCCATTAACACTGAAGCTTTCTTT.

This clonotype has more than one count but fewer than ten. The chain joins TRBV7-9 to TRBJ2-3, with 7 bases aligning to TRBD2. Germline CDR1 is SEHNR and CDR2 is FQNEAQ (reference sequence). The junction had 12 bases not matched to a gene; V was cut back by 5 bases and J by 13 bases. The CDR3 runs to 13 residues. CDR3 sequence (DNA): TGTGCCAGCAGCCCCTCGACTAGCCGCTTCGAGTATTTT. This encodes CASSPSTSRFEYF.